The clone carrying this T cell receptor beta chain has ten or more counts. Its antigen is still unknown. This CDR3 comprises 13 residues. V was clipped by 6 bases and J by 1 base, with 9 bases between them. Germline CDR1 is MNHEY and CDR2 is SVGEGT. Study-level results: Tumor Treg TCRs overlapped most with tumor naive CD4+ cells. In terms of TCR gene usage, tumor memory CD4+ T cells clustered together with blood and lymph node memory CD4+ cells, as well as with lymph node naive CD4+ cells.

Semi-nested PCR with Nested Universal Primer A followed constant-region reverse priming of full-length variable regions. TCRdb ran MiXCR on the 5' RACE reads and lists one entry per CDR3 protein. The data show roughly 50,000 distinct CDR3 sequences, 17% seen once. The chain combines TRBV6-2 or TRBV6-3 with TRBJ1-1; D is unresolved. The sample consisted of naive CD4+ T cells sorted from blood. Specified subset: naive CD4+ T cells, CD4+CD45RA+CD25-. This receptor was identified in a female donor with breast cancer. As DNA, the CDR3 is TGTGCCAGCAGAAGGAGGGAGAACACTGAAGCTTTCTTT. Translation gives CASRRRENTEAFF.